The next 20 T cell receptor beta chains were all read from a single sample in a study of T-cell reconstitution after alpha-beta-depleted transplantation in children. Unique molecular identifiers were built into the TCRbeta library. In TCRdb, the PCR reads were re-called with MiXCR into one record per CDR3 protein. The sample holds about 980,000 distinct CDR3 sequences; less than 30% are singletons and the top ten take over 25%. Sequencing used PBMCs, mostly from graft donor cells, obtained 360 days after TCRalphabeta/CD19-depleted stem cell transplant. These receptors were taken from a boy younger than two who had a stem cell transplant for SCID, so the T cells may come from the graft donor.

CDR3 sequence (DNA): TGCGCCAGCAGCCAAGTAGGGTCGAGCTATGGCTACACCTTC. Protein: CASSQVGSSYGYTF. This chain links TRBV4-3 with TRBJ1-2; D not certain. Germline CDR1 reads LGHNA; CDR2 reads YSLEER. The CDR3 sequence is 14 residues long. V lost 1 base and J 4 bases, leaving 10 bases between the germline ends.

This clonotype showed up just a few times. This chain connects TRBV20-1 to TRBJ1-5, with no clear D. The CDR3 is 14 amino acids. Germline V gene lookup returns CDR1 DFQATT and CDR2 SNEGSKA (reference sequence). V was cut by 0 bases and J by 2 bases, with 8 bases left in between. CDR3 sequence: CSARDGQGNQPQHF. The CDR3 DNA sequence: TGCAGTGCTAGAGACGGTCAAGGCAATCAGCCCCAGCATTTT.

The V and J genes are TRBV18 and TRBJ2-3, with 7 positions matching TRBD2. The CDR3 length is 17 residues. V gave up 5 bases and J gave up 2 bases; unmatched junction bases: 13. The germline V gene encodes CDR1 KGHSH and CDR2 LQKENI. The CDR3 is CASSTFHLLAATDTQYF. The DNA for the CDR3 is TGTGCCAGCTCAACATTCCACCTCCTAGCGGCCACAGATACGCAGTATTTT.

The chain couples TRBV5-8 to TRBJ2-5; TRBD1 matches 8 bases. The CDR3 is 16 residues long. CDR1 and CDR2 (germline): SGHTS, YDEGEE. The trim removed 1 base at V and 4 bases at J, leaving 9 bases unmatched. The chain's CDR3 is CASSLFRGRGRETQYF. The CDR3 bases are TGTGCCAGCAGCTTGTTTCGCGGCAGGGGGCGAGAGACCCAGTACTTC.

This clonotype has just a few counts. The chain joins TRBV20-1 to TRBJ2-3; 11 positions match TRBD2. The CDR3 runs to 16 residues. The V and J ends lost 2 bases and 4 bases, in that order; junction bases with no gene match: 8. Germline CDR1 is DFQATT and CDR2 is SNEGSKA (reference sequence). CDR3 nucleotide sequence: TGCAGTGCTAGACCCTTTAGCGGGGGGGCCGCAGATACGCAGTATTTT. Translated, it gives CSARPFSGGAADTQYF.

This clonotype was counted a few times. V gene TRBV11-2 combines with J gene TRBJ2-3; D gene uncertain. Germline V gene data show CDR1 as SGHAT and CDR2 as FQNNGV. The CDR3 runs 12 residues. The germline V and J ends were trimmed by 5 bases and 2 bases, with 5 bases remaining between them. Here the CDR3 DNA reads TGTGCCAGCAGCACGTTCACAGATACGCAGTATTTT. Translated: CASSTFTDTQYF.

The V and J genes are TRBV12-3 or TRBV12-4 and TRBJ2-4; 7 bases align to TRBD2. The V and J ends lost 6 bases and 7 bases, in that order; junction bases with no gene match: 3. This CDR3 has 12 amino acids. The chain's CDR3 is CASRGEGNIQYF. DNA of the CDR3: TGTGCCAGCAGGGGGGAGGGGAACATTCAGTACTTC.

This clonotype occurred once. V usage is TRBV7-9 and J usage is TRBJ1-3, with D hard to call. Trimming removed 0 bases from V and 3 bases from J, with 9 bases in between. Germline V gene sequence: CDR1 SEHNR, CDR2 FQNEAQ (reference sequence). The CDR3 runs 15 residues. The CDR3 is CASSLALTRGNTIYF. CDR3 DNA sequence: TGTGCCAGCAGCTTAGCCCTGACACGTGGAAACACCATATATTTT.

This clonotype occurred a few times. In DNA form, the CDR3 reads TGTGCCAGCAGCCCGGTCCGGGGGGGCCAGCCCCAGCATTTT. This codes for CASSPVRGGQPQHF. V and J are TRBV11-2 and TRBJ1-5, with TRBD1 as a possible D gene (6 bases). Germline CDR1 reads SGHAT; CDR2 reads FQNNGV. This CDR3 is 14 amino acids long. V was clipped by 5 bases and J by 7 bases, with 15 bases between them.

This clonotype appeared a few times. The chain joins TRBV7-9 to TRBJ2-1, with TRBD1 matching over 8 bases. Germline V CDR1 and CDR2: SEHNR, FQNEAQ (reference sequence). The CDR3 is made up of 17 amino acids. After removal of 3 bases from V and 1 base from J, the junction contained 8 bases not matched to a gene. The CDR3 loop reads CASSFRDRLFSYNEQFF. The CDR3 bases are TGTGCCAGCAGCTTCCGGGACAGGTTATTTTCCTACAATGAGCAGTTCTTC.

This clonotype turned up a few times. The V call is TRBV5-5, the J call TRBJ2-1; weak D call: TRBD1 (5 bases). The CDR3 is 17 amino acids. Germline V gene sequence: CDR1 SGHKS, CDR2 YYEKEE (reference sequence). The ends were cut back, 2 bases at V and 10 bases at J, with 25 bases in the middle. CDR3 residues: CASSFGPVAGAFWEQFF. The DNA for the CDR3 is TGTGCCAGCAGCTTCGGCCCGGTTGCTGGGGCCTTCTGGGAGCAGTTCTTC.

The sample holds a few counts of this clonotype. The chain joins TRBV12-3 or TRBV12-4 to TRBJ2-3; D call uncertain. Trimming cost V 2 bases and J 5 bases, with 5 bases left between them. CDR3 length: 12 amino acids. The chain's CDR3 is CASSLFRDTQYF. The CDR3 DNA is TGTGCCAGCAGTTTATTCAGAGATACGCAGTATTTT.

The chain employs TRBV2 and TRBJ2-5; unclear D gene. From germline, CDR1 is SNHLY and CDR2 FYNNEI. The CDR3 spans 15 residues. The V end was cut by 0 bases, the J end by 4 bases, with 12 bases between. In DNA, the CDR3 is TGTGCCAGCAGTGAAGCCGCGACCCGCGGAGAGACCCAGTACTTC. Residues: CASSEAATRGETQYF.

The J gene is TRBJ1-1, the V gene TRBV29-1, with 7 bases fitting TRBD1. V lost 4 bases, J lost 2 bases, and 7 bases stayed unmatched. This CDR3 has 14 amino acids. Germline V CDR1 and CDR2: SQVTM, ANQGSEA. The CDR3, as DNA: TGCAGCGTTGGGTACAGGGGTCGAAACACTGAAGCTTTCTTT. Translating gives CSVGYRGRNTEAFF.

Remarks on this clonotype: The junction departs from the called germline gene at one end, perhaps through a read error. This rearrangement joins TRBV29-1 to TRBJ2-7; unclear D gene. CDR1 and CDR2 (germline): SQVTM, ANQGSEA. The CDR3 spans 11 residues. CDR3 DNA sequence: TGCAGCGTTGAAGGTAGCTACGAGCATTACTTC. Its protein product is CSVEGSYEHYF.

The rearrangement joins TRBV12-3 or TRBV12-4 to TRBJ2-5; D is undetermined. This CDR3 contains 14 residues. Trimming took 6 bases from V and 4 from J, leaving 15 bases between them. CDR3 protein: CASREELSGETQYF. The CDR3 coding sequence is TGTGCCAGCAGAGAGGAACTGTCAGGAGAGACCCAGTACTTC.

This chain uses TRBV27 with TRBJ2-7; TRBD2 is a possible D gene (6 bases). This CDR3 spans 18 amino acids. The germline V gene has CDR1 MNHEY and CDR2 SMNVEV (reference sequence). The V and J ends lost 2 bases and 4 bases respectively, with 24 bases between them. The CDR3 nucleotides read TGTGCCAGCAGTTTAAGGCACGGGGACCCACGGGGGAATTACGAGCAGTACTTC. Translating it yields CASSLRHGDPRGNYEQYF.

The CDR3 protein is CASRMRLSYNEQFF. The CDR3 nucleotides read TGTGCCAGCAGAATGAGGCTCTCCTACAATGAGCAGTTCTTC. The genes are TRBV2 and TRBJ2-1; D remains unclear. Germline V gene sequence: CDR1 SNHLY, CDR2 FYNNEI. Trimming removed 6 bases from V and 0 bases from J, with 9 bases in between. The CDR3 totals 14 residues. The full variable domain, in which reference TRBV2 and TRBJ2-1 provide the parts outside the CDR3, is EPEVTQTPSHQVTQMGQEVILRCVPISNHLYFYWYRQILGQKVEFLVSFYNNEISEKSEIFDDQFSVERPDGSNFTLKIRSTKLEDSAMYFCASRMRLSYNEQFFGPGTRLTVL.

The sample holds a few counts of this clonotype. The chain employs TRBV28 and TRBJ2-4; 7 bases fit TRBD2. The CDR3 has 14 residues. J was trimmed by 8 bases and V by 6 bases; bases with no gene match: 10. CDR1 and CDR2 (germline): MDHEN, SYDVKM. CDR3 coding DNA: TGTGCCAGCAGGGGAGGGGTTCAACGGGACATTCAGTACTTC. Its protein is CASRGGVQRDIQYF.

V usage is TRBV6-1 and J usage is TRBJ1-2; D perhaps matches TRBD1 (6 bases). Germline CDR1 MNHNS, CDR2 SASEGT. Trimming pared 6 bases from V and 6 bases from J, leaving 14 bases between. CDR3 length equals 13 residues. The CDR3 region has the DNA TGTGCCAGCAGCCTCGACAGGCCGGATGGCTACACCTTC. Its protein product is CASSLDRPDGYTF.